The next 27 T cell receptor beta chains were all read from a single sample in a study of cytomegalovirus exposure and HLA in healthy donors. Produced via immunoSEQ multiplex PCR; TCRdb's table is partial and in-frame only. The table has 150,000 to 180,000 clones, about 82% seen once. The sequenced material came from PBMCs. These receptors all stem from a human donor in good health.

The V call is TRBV7-8, the J call TRBJ1-1; possible D gene TRBD1, 5 bases. The germline V and J ends were trimmed by 5 bases and 5 bases, with 15 bases remaining between them. CDR3 length: 14 amino acids. CDR1 is SGHVS, CDR2 FQNEAQ, per germline. CDR3 in DNA: TGTGCCAGCAGCCGCCGGCCCGGGGGGACTGAAGCTTTCTTT. The encoded protein is CASSRRPGGTEAFF.

V gene TRBV29-1 combines with J gene TRBJ1-2; D gene uncertain. Between the trimmed V and J ends, which lost 3 bases and 1 base, there was a span of 9 bases. The CDR3 consists of 13 residues. CDR1 and CDR2 (germline): SQVTM, ANQGSEA. In nucleotides, the CDR3 is TGCAGCGTTGAGCTCGGGGTTAACTATGGCTACACCTTC. This codes for CSVELGVNYGYTF.

This clone was counted once. This sequence joins TRBV9 and TRBJ1-2, with 7 bases that match TRBD1. This CDR3 has 13 residues. Trimming took 4 bases from V and 9 from J; bases not matched to a gene: 9. Germline-derived CDR1 and CDR2 are SGDLS and YYNGEE. CDR3 protein: CASSHMGQLSYTF. CDR3 nucleotides: TGTGCCAGCAGCCATATGGGACAGCTGAGCTACACCTTC.

This sequence joins TRBV5-6 and TRBJ1-1; 7 positions agree with TRBD1. CDR1 SGHDT and CDR2 YYEEEE come from the germline V gene. V dropped 2 bases and J dropped 4; count of bases not matched to a gene: 8. The CDR3 has 15 amino acids. The DNA for the CDR3 is TGTGCCAGCAGCTTACAGGGGAATATGGGCACTGAAGCTTTCTTT. Amino acid sequence: CASSLQGNMGTEAFF. Using reference TRBV5-6 and TRBJ1-1 for the parts outside the CDR3, the full variable domain is DAGVTQSPTHLIKTRGQQVTLRCSPKSGHDTVSWYQQALGQGPQFIFQYYEEEERQRGNFPDRFSGHQFPNYSSELNVNALLLGDSALYLCASSLQGNMGTEAFFGQGTRLTVV.

This CDR3 reads CSALTGLNTEAFF. The CDR3 bases are TGCAGCGCGTTGACAGGGCTGAACACTGAAGCTTTCTTT. V is TRBV29-1 and J is TRBJ1-1; 7 positions match TRBD1. The germline CDR1 and CDR2 sequences are SQVTM and ANQGSEA. The CDR3 has 13 amino acids. The V segment lost 7 bases and the J segment 0 bases; nucleotides outside the gene matches: 5.

The rearrangement links TRBV30 to TRBJ1-1, with D possibly being TRBD1 (5 bases). This CDR3 has 13 amino acids. Germline V lookup: CDR1 GTSNPN, CDR2 SVGIG (reference sequence). The germline V and J ends were trimmed by 2 bases and 3 bases, with 10 bases remaining between them. CDR3 amino acids: CAWSLQEYTEAFF. In nucleotides, the CDR3 is TGTGCCTGGAGTTTACAGGAATACACTGAAGCTTTCTTT.

This clone was seen just once. The chain couples TRBV7-6 to TRBJ1-1, with D maybe TRBD1 (6 bases). This CDR3 has 13 residues. The germline gives CDR1 SGHVS, CDR2 FNYEAQ. The V and J ends lost 8 bases and 1 base respectively, with 11 bases between them. CDR3 DNA sequence: TGTGCCAGCGCCCGACAGGAGAACACTGAAGCTTTCTTT. It is translated as CASARQENTEAFF.

The chain recombines TRBV27 with TRBJ2-7; 9 bases align to TRBD1. Germline V gene sequence: CDR1 MNHEY, CDR2 SMNVEV (reference sequence). The CDR3 runs 16 residues. V shed 2 bases, J shed 6 bases, and the junction held 11 bases outside the gene matches. CDR3 in amino acids: CASSLKGDRALGEQYF. In DNA, the CDR3 is TGTGCCAGCAGTTTAAAAGGGGACAGGGCCCTGGGCGAGCAGTACTTC.

J is TRBJ1-6 and V is TRBV5-6; D unclear. Per the germline V gene, CDR1 is SGHDT and CDR2 is YYEEEE. This CDR3 comprises 15 residues. V lost 0 bases, J lost 0 bases, and 4 bases lay in between. The CDR3 sequence is CASSLASSYNSPLHF. The CDR3, as DNA: TGTGCCAGCAGCTTGGCCAGCTCCTATAATTCACCCCTCCACTTT.

The V and J genes are TRBV6-5 and TRBJ1-6; TRBD1 is a possible D gene (6 bases). Trimming took 0 bases from V and 6 from J, leaving 9 bases between them. The germline V gene encodes CDR1 MNHEY and CDR2 SVGAGI. This CDR3 is built from 15 residues. The CDR3 nucleotides read TGTGCCAGCAGTTACTCATTAGGGGGTAATTCACCCCTCCACTTT. It specifies CASSYSLGGNSPLHF.

This clone was picked up a small number of times. CDR3 amino acids: CASSITEAFF. In DNA form, the CDR3 reads TGTGCCAGCAGCATCACTGAAGCTTTCTTT. The J gene is TRBJ1-1, the V gene TRBV2; no firm D call. The germline V gene encodes CDR1 SNHLY and CDR2 FYNNEI. V dropped 6 bases and J dropped 4 bases, with 3 bases sitting between them. CDR3 length: 10 amino acids.

The genes are TRBV27 and TRBJ2-3; maybe TRBD1 (5 bases). Germline V gene lookup returns CDR1 MNHEY and CDR2 SMNVEV (reference sequence). V was shortened by 5 bases and J by 2 bases, with 11 bases between the two germline ends. This CDR3 is 14 amino acids long. CDR3 protein: CASSLSQDTDTQYF. In DNA, the CDR3 is TGTGCCAGCAGTCTCTCACAGGACACAGATACGCAGTATTTT.

V is TRBV5-6 and J is TRBJ2-7, with a possible D match to TRBD2 (6 bases). Per germline, CDR1 SGHDT and CDR2 YYEEEE. The CDR3 is made up of 17 amino acids. V lost 7 bases and J lost 2, with 25 bases in between. The CDR3 DNA sequence: TGTGCCAGCGCCCAACGGCCGCTGTGGGGGGACCCCTACGAGCAGTACTTC. Its translation: CASAQRPLWGDPYEQYF.

The J gene is TRBJ2-3, the V gene TRBV9; 15 bases agree with TRBD2. The V gene's germline CDR1 is SGDLS and CDR2 YYNGEE. V lost 4 bases, J lost 5 bases, and 14 bases stayed unmatched. The CDR3 extends over 19 amino acids. The CDR3 spells CASSPGLAGGRGAGDTQYF. CDR3 coding DNA: TGTGCCAGCAGCCCGGGACTAGCGGGGGGACGGGGAGCTGGAGATACGCAGTATTTT.

The chain has TRBV10-3 and TRBJ1-5, with D possibly being TRBD1 (6 bases). This CDR3 has 14 residues. V shed 4 bases and J shed 6 bases, with 13 bases lying between them. CDR1 ENHRY and CDR2 SYGVKD come from the germline V gene. This CDR3 reads CAISGEGGSQPQHF. DNA for the CDR3: TGTGCCATCAGTGGGGAGGGGGGATCTCAGCCCCAGCATTTT.

J is TRBJ2-1 and V is TRBV27, with D maybe TRBD1 (6 bases). Germline lookup yields CDR1 MNHEY and CDR2 SMNVEV (reference sequence). V was clipped by 3 bases and J by 5 bases, with 29 bases between them. This CDR3 spans 20 amino acids. CDR3 residues: CASSLAVRGSYRSVHNEQFF. CDR3 bases: TGTGCCAGCAGTTTGGCAGTCAGGGGAAGCTACAGGTCCGTACACAATGAGCAGTTCTTC.

The chain couples TRBV4-2 to TRBJ2-3, with a possible D match to TRBD1 (6 bases). Germline V gene sequence: CDR1 LGHNA, CDR2 YNFKEQ. There are 13 residues in the CDR3. Trimming pared 6 bases from V and 6 bases from J, leaving 13 bases between. CDR3: CASSQSRGDTQYF. The CDR3, as DNA: TGTGCCAGCAGTCAATCGAGGGGGGATACGCAGTATTTT.

The V call is TRBV19, the J call TRBJ2-7; 7 nucleotides align to TRBD2. Germline V CDR1 and CDR2: LNHDA, SQIVND (reference sequence). The CDR3 has 16 residues. V lost 0 bases and J lost 6; bases outside the gene matches: 11. The DNA of the CDR3 is TGTGCCAGTAGTATAGACGGGACTACCTCGGTCGGCGAGCAGTACTTC. Its protein is CASSIDGTTSVGEQYF.

The genes are TRBV7-9 and TRBJ2-7; 7 positions agree with TRBD1. Germline CDR1 reads SEHNR; CDR2 reads FQNEAQ (reference sequence). J lost 2 bases, V lost 1 base, and 5 bases had no gene match. The CDR3 has 15 residues. The CDR3 DNA reads as TGTGCCAGCAGCTTAGTGACAGGGCTGCCCTACGAGCAGTACTTC. Translated: CASSLVTGLPYEQYF.

This clone has only one observation. The V call is TRBV7-6, the J call TRBJ1-6; the D is unclear. Germline loops: CDR1 SGHVS, CDR2 FNYEAQ. The CDR3 sequence is 14 residues long. V was pared by 3 bases and J by 5 bases, with 8 bases between. The CDR3 reads CASSLKQNNSPLHF. The CDR3 DNA reads TGTGCCAGCAGCTTGAAACAGAATAATTCACCCCTCCACTTT.

The chain combines TRBV9 with TRBJ1-1, with D hard to call. CDR3 length equals 14 residues. The V gene lost 0 bases and the J gene lost 3 bases, with 9 bases spanning the gap. CDR1 SGDLS and CDR2 YYNGEE come from the germline V gene. CDR3 protein: CASSVGQGHTEAFF. The DNA for the CDR3 is TGTGCCAGCAGCGTAGGACAAGGCCACACTGAAGCTTTCTTT.

This clone was detected many times. This sequence joins TRBV6-5 and TRBJ1-1; 9 bases are a match to TRBD1. Per the germline V gene, CDR1 is MNHEY and CDR2 is SVGAGI. V lost 0 bases to trimming and J lost 5 bases; unmatched junction nucleotides: 4. CDR3 length equals 15 residues. For the CDR3, the DNA is TGTGCCAGCAGTTACTCCGGGACAGGGAAAACTGAAGCTTTCTTT. It codes for CASSYSGTGKTEAFF.

The chain combines TRBV18 with TRBJ2-2; no firm D call. Trimming shortened V by 2 bases and J by 5 bases, and 9 bases separated the two germline ends. The CDR3 is 14 residues long. The germline CDR1 and CDR2 sequences are KGHSH and LQKENI. CDR3 DNA sequence: TGTGCCAGCTCACCAGATGTGAGGACCGGGGAGCTGTTTTTT. This gives the protein CASSPDVRTGELFF.

DNA for the CDR3: TGTGCCAGCGTCCGTGGGACAGGGAACGTTAAAGAGCAGTTCTTC. Translation gives CASVRGTGNVKEQFF. J is TRBJ2-1 and V is TRBV2; 9 bases agree with TRBD1. This CDR3 has 15 residues. Germline V gene lookup returns CDR1 SNHLY and CDR2 FYNNEI. V lost 8 bases to trimming and J lost 10 bases; unmatched junction nucleotides: 15.

The chain combines TRBV6-5 with TRBJ2-7; a weak D match, TRBD1 (6 bases). This CDR3 region has 13 residues. Trimming removed 6 bases from V and 6 bases from J, with 15 bases in between. The germline CDR1 and CDR2 sequences are MNHEY and SVGAGI. CDR3: CASRSSGESEQYF. The CDR3 bases are TGTGCCAGCAGGAGTTCAGGGGAGAGCGAGCAGTACTTC.

The chain links TRBV6-5 to TRBJ1-5; weak D call: TRBD1 (6 bases). This CDR3 spans 15 amino acids. Germline V gene lookup returns CDR1 MNHEY and CDR2 SVGAGI. V was cut by 0 bases and J by 11 bases, with 17 bases left in between. The CDR3 is CASSYSPPPTGAQHF. For the CDR3, the DNA is TGTGCCAGCAGTTACTCGCCCCCCCCGACAGGCGCCCAGCATTTT.

The count of this clone is one. The rearrangement joins TRBV5-1 to TRBJ2-1, with TRBD1 identical over 9 bases. The length of the CDR3 is 16 residues. V was clipped by 2 bases and J by 0 bases; unmatched bases: 3. CDR1 and CDR2 (germline): SGHRS, YFSETQ. The CDR3 coding sequence is TGCGCCAGCAGCTTACTACAGGGGGCCTCCTACAATGAGCAGTTCTTC. It yields the protein CASSLLQGASYNEQFF.